A selection of T cell receptor beta chains follows, all from one sample in a study of tumor-infiltrating lymphocytes in primary liver carcinoma. Via MiXCR, TCRdb re-called the multiplex PCR reads, giving one row per CDR3 protein. The data hold hundreds of thousands of distinct CDR3 sequences, with approximately 60% observed a single time. The specimen was peripheral blood. The receptors shown here come from a man aged 35-49 years with primary liver carcinoma and hepatitis B virus infection. Both conserved end residues are part of each CDR3. D genes are given only for firm matches. Only part of the rows carry a size: once, few, many, or a class if the clone is expanded.

d_gene,j_gene,abundance,v_gene,CDR3aa,CDR3nt
-,TRBJ1-3,once,TRBV6-1,CASSKGRTPGDTIYF,TGTGCTAGCTCGAAGGGGCGGACTCCAGGAGACACCATATATTTT
-,TRBJ2-7,-,TRBV6-2/TRBV6-3,CASSVDGDSYEQHF,TGTGCCAGCAGTGTGGACGGGGACTCCTACGAGCAGCACTTC
TRBD2,TRBJ2-3,few,TRBV14,CASSQRTSASTDTQYF,TGTGCCAGCAGCCAGAGGACTAGCGCCAGCACAGATACGCAGTATTTT
-,TRBJ1-4,once,TRBV28,CASSDGSTNEKLFF,TGTGCCAGCAGCGACGGGTCAACTAATGAAAAACTGTTTTTT
TRBD2,TRBJ2-3,many,TRBV29-1,CSVLAVTDTQYF,TGCAGCGTTCTAGCGGTCACAGATACGCAGTATTTT
-,TRBJ1-1,-,TRBV6-5,CASSPRRKGSTKNTEAFF,TGTGCCAGCAGTCCGAGACGAAAGGGGTCAACAAAAAACACTGAAGCTTTCTTT
-,TRBJ1-1,many,TRBV12-3/TRBV12-4,CASAGGGKWNTEAFF,TGTGCCAGCGCCGGTGGGGGGAAATGGAACACTGAAGCTTTCTTT
-,TRBJ2-6,-,TRBV5-4,CASTGGAGNSGANVLTF,TGTGCCAGCACGGGTGGGGCAGGGAACTCTGGGGCCAACGTCCTGACTTTC
-,TRBJ2-1,-,TRBV7-8,CASSPLGGSAVSYNEQFF,TGTGCCAGCAGCCCGCTTGGAGGCTCAGCGGTCTCCTACAATGAGCAGTTCTTC
-,TRBJ2-1,-,TRBV12-3/TRBV12-4,CASSSALEYNEQFF,TGTGCCAGCAGTTCTGCCTTAGAGTACAATGAGCAGTTCTTC
TRBD2,TRBJ2-2,-,TRBV6-2/TRBV6-3,CASRLAGAYIGELFF,TGTGCCAGCAGATTAGCGGGAGCTTACATCGGGGAGCTGTTTTTT
-,TRBJ2-3,few,TRBV10-3,CAISDWAVRPLTDTQYF,TGTGCCATCAGTGATTGGGCTGTGCGGCCCTTAACAGATACGCAGTATTTT
TRBD1,TRBJ2-5,few,TRBV14,CASRRQGETQYF,TGTGCCAGCAGACGACAGGGTGAGACCCAGTACTTC
-,TRBJ1-6,many,TRBV6-1,CASSEISGANSPLHF,TGTGCCAGCAGTGAAATTTCAGGGGCCAATTCACCCCTCCACTTT
-,TRBJ2-1,-,TRBV5-1,CASSPLRRETYNEQFF,TGCGCCAGCAGCCCACTTCGGAGGGAGACCTACAATGAGCAGTTCTTC
-,TRBJ2-5,-,TRBV5-1,CASSQGQTPGGGTQYF,TGCGCCAGCAGCCAGGGGCAGACTCCAGGTGGAGGGACCCAGTACTTC
TRBD2,TRBJ2-2,-,TRBV7-9,CASSLGLASTGELFF,TGTGCCAGTAGCTTAGGACTAGCGAGTACCGGGGAGCTGTTTTTT
-,TRBJ2-7,-,TRBV5-5,CDSSLGRGEQYF,TGTGACAGCAGCTTGGGCAGGGGCGAGCAGTACTTC
-,TRBJ2-1,-,TRBV6-5,CASSPYTNSYNEQFF,TGCGCCAGCAGTCCGTATACGAACTCCTACAATGAGCAGTTCTTC
-,TRBJ2-6,-,TRBV25-1,CATGDSGANVLTF,TGTGCCACCGGGGACTCTGGGGCCAACGTCCTGACTTTC
TRBD1,TRBJ2-6,few,TRBV6-5,CASSYIRTGGANVLTF,TGTGCCAGCAGTTACATCCGGACAGGTGGGGCCAACGTCCTGACTTTC
-,TRBJ2-7,-,TRBV14,CASRPLSGPYEQYF,TGTGCCAGCAGGCCGCTTTCGGGACCCTACGAGCAGTACTTC
TRBD2,TRBJ2-5,-,TRBV11-2,CTSNFRRGAGETQYF,TGTACCAGCAACTTCCGGCGGGGGGCCGGCGAGACCCAGTACTTC
TRBD1,TRBJ2-3,-,TRBV11-1,CARSLNRGPHTQYF,TGCGCCAGGAGCCTGAACAGGGGGCCCCATACGCAGTATTTT
-,TRBJ2-5,-,TRBV7-8,CASTLAIQVVRRSARQETQYF,TGTGCCAGCACCTTGGCCATCCAGGTCGTACGCAGGAGCGCGAGACAAGAGACCCAGTACTTC
-,TRBJ1-5,-,TRBV7-8,CTSSLAQPNQPQHF,TGTACCAGCAGCTTAGCCCAACCCAATCAGCCCCAGCATTTT